This T cell receptor (beta chain) originates from a study of blood T cell repertoires in COVID-19. Study details: Samples representing acute and convalescent COVID-19 were sourced from the United States, Italy and Spain.

The authors' processing: Estimation of nucleated cell counts relied on the amplification of reference gene primers. Method: immunoSEQ multiplex PCR; TCRdb's copy keeps in-frame clones and lacks some. The V and J calls and clone size are taken from that table; D and trimming were inferred from the DNA. This table has approximately 260,000 clones, approximately 80% appearing once. This clone has more than one count but fewer than ten. The V end lost 4 bases, the J end lost 4 bases, and 16 bases lay between the germline ends. Germline-derived CDR1 and CDR2 are LGHDT and YNNKEL (reference sequence). The CDR3 sequence is 15 residues long.

The rearrangement joins TRBV3-1 (or the pseudogene TRBV3-2) to TRBJ1-2; TRBD1 is a possible D gene (5 bases). The material sequenced was peripheral blood. This clonotype originated in a woman aged 80 or over with active or convalescent COVID-19. DNA for the CDR3: TGTGCCAGCAGCCCGGGACTGACAGTAGGCTATGGCTACACCTTC. Its translation: CASSPGLTVGYGYTF.